These 6 T cell receptor beta chains share one sample of origin, sequenced in a study of neoadjuvant anti-PD-1 for oral cavity cancer. Documented time point: after neoadjuvant nivolumab, at surgical resection. Produced via immunoSEQ multiplex PCR; TCRdb's table is partial and in-frame only. The sample has 14,000 or so clones; nearly 75% are singletons. The sequenced sample was PBMCs, obtained after nivolumab (anti-PD-1) treatment. The source of these receptors is a person aged 35-80 years with oral cavity squamous cell carcinoma.

The rearrangement joins TRBV5-8 to TRBJ2-7; possibly TRBD1 for D (6 bases). The germline gives CDR1 SGHTS, CDR2 YDEGEE. CDR3 length equals 14 residues. V shed 0 bases and J shed 1 base, with 8 bases lying between them. Written as DNA, the CDR3 is TGTGCCAGCAGCTTGGGGGACATATCCTACGAGCAGTACTTC. Protein: CASSLGDISYEQYF.

V gene TRBV2 combines with J gene TRBJ2-5, with TRBD1 matching over 7 bases. This CDR3 is built from 14 residues. The V segment lost 4 bases and the J segment 1 base; nucleotides outside the gene matches: 3. CDR1 and CDR2 from the germline V gene are SNHLY and FYNNEI. The CDR3 nucleotides are TGTGCCAGCAGTGTAGGGGGCATCCAAGAGACCCAGTACTTC. Its protein is CASSVGGIQETQYF.

The table lists this clone with a count of one. This chain joins TRBV27 and TRBJ1-2, with 8 bases matching TRBD1. V shed 8 bases, J shed 1 base, and the junction held 6 bases outside the gene matches. The germline V gene encodes CDR1 MNHEY and CDR2 SMNVEV (reference sequence). The CDR3 spans 14 residues. The CDR3 sequence is CASSRTGNNYGYTF. The CDR3 region has the DNA TGTGCCAGCTCCCGGACAGGGAATAACTATGGCTACACCTTC.

The CDR3 nucleotides read TGCGCCAACTTGGTGGACTACGAGCAGTACTTC. Protein: CANLVDYEQYF. This sequence joins TRBV10-1 and TRBJ2-7; unclear D gene. Germline V CDR1 and CDR2: WNHNN, SYGVQD (reference sequence). Trimming removed 10 bases at V and 3 bases at J, with 10 bases between. The CDR3 consists of 11 residues.

The chain couples TRBV6-5 to TRBJ1-1; D is possibly TRBD1 (5 bases). The V gene lost 1 base and the J gene lost 3 bases, with 15 bases spanning the gap. This CDR3 is 16 amino acids long. Per germline, CDR1 MNHEY and CDR2 SVGAGI. This CDR3 reads CASSYWGGEGDTEAFF. DNA for the CDR3: TGTGCCAGCAGTTACTGGGGCGGGGAAGGGGACACTGAAGCTTTCTTT.

The chain is built from TRBV6-1 and TRBJ1-1; D is undetermined. Trimming stripped 6 bases from V and 1 base from J, with 9 bases between. The CDR3 totals 13 residues. Germline CDR1 MNHNS, CDR2 SASEGT. The CDR3 bases are TGTGCCAGCAGGATACAGACGAACACTGAAGCTTTCTTT. Translation: CASRIQTNTEAFF.